Here is one TCR beta chain with its context. The sample is drawn from a study of OX40 agonist ivuxolimab in advanced cancers. Turning to the study itself: Among those treated, three patients had partial responses, one with hepatocellular carcinoma and two with cutaneous melanoma.

Method: immunoSEQ multiplex PCR; TCRdb's copy keeps in-frame clones and lacks some. The sample contains just under 75,000 clones, 80% to 95% of which appear only once. Sequenced material: CD4+ or CD8+ T cells sorted from blood, taken in a trial of the OX40 agonist ivuxolimab. The clonotype comes from an adult with an advanced solid tumor such as melanoma, head and neck, liver or kidney cancer.

Here the CDR3 reads CASSLGQGPYTGELFF. The CDR3 DNA reads as TGTGCCAGCAGCTTAGGACAGGGACCCTACACCGGGGAGCTGTTTTTT. The chain carries TRBV7-9 and TRBJ2-2, with 7 bases that match TRBD1. Germline CDR1 and CDR2: SEHNR and FQNEAQ (reference sequence). The J segment lost 3 bases and the V segment lost 1 base, leaving 5 bases of the junction unmatched. This CDR3 has 16 amino acids.